One sample yielded the 23 T cell receptor beta chains listed below, sequenced in a study of human T cells and chemical hapten exposure. Regarding time point: pre-sensitization, week 0. Treatment here: therapeutic diphenylcyclopropenone sensitization with weekly scalp DPC. TCRdb passed the RACE reads through MiXCR, listing each CDR3 protein once. The sample lists some 51,000 distinct CDR3 sequences, around 9.4% occurring once. This material consisted of whole blood, taken in connection with sensitization to the hapten diphenylcyclopropenone (DPC). The receptors shown here come from a woman aged 40 to 49 with alopecia areata. Some clones in this sample may be carry-over from other donors' samples.

This clonotype was picked up many times. The J gene is TRBJ1-5, the V gene TRBV6-2 or TRBV6-3; D is unclear. V was pared by 7 bases and J by 0 bases, with 10 bases between. Germline V lookup: CDR1 MNHEY, CDR2 SVGEGT. The CDR3 runs 14 residues. DNA of the CDR3: TGTGCCAGCACCAACAAGTATAGCAATCAGCCCCAGCATTTT. Translation gives CASTNKYSNQPQHF.

A few counts support this clonotype. V usage is TRBV20-1 and J usage is TRBJ2-1, with D possibly being TRBD1 or TRBD2 (5 bases each). V was trimmed by 3 bases and J by 6 bases, leaving 15 bases between them. The CDR3 spans 14 residues. Germline CDR1 is DFQATT and CDR2 is SNEGSKA (reference sequence). In DNA form, the CDR3 reads TGCAGTGCTAGTCCCCGTGGGGGATCCAATGAGCAGTTCTTC. Its translation: CSASPRGGSNEQFF.

Ten or more counts support this clonotype. The genes are TRBV6-4 and TRBJ1-6; the D is unclear. The CDR3 covers 17 residues. V dropped 4 bases and J dropped 9 bases, with 22 bases sitting between them. CDR1 MRHNA and CDR2 SNTAGT come from the germline V gene. The CDR3 region is CASSVTASPDRISPLHF. The CDR3 DNA sequence: TGTGCCAGCAGTGTCACCGCCTCCCCGGACCGAATTTCACCCCTCCACTTT.

This clonotype came up many times. The chain uses TRBV6-4 and TRBJ2-1; 10 positions match TRBD1. CDR3 length: 15 residues. Germline assignment: CDR1 MRHNA and CDR2 SNTAGT. V dropped 5 bases and J dropped 8; count of bases not matched to a gene: 9. The CDR3, as DNA: TGTGCCAGCAGTTCATCCGGGACAGGGGTAGATGAGCAGTTCTTC. This encodes CASSSSGTGVDEQFF.

The rearrangement links TRBV4-1 to TRBJ1-3, with D possibly being TRBD1 (6 bases). The germline CDR1 and CDR2 sequences are MGHRA and YSYEKL. The length of the CDR3 is 15 residues. Trimming shortened V by 4 bases and J by 0 bases, and 10 bases separated the two germline ends. CDR3 sequence (DNA): TGCGCCAGCAGCCTTGACAGGAGCTCTGGAAACACCATATATTTT. Its translation is CASSLDRSSGNTIYF.

This clonotype came up many times. V gene TRBV6-5 combines with J gene TRBJ2-1; D is undetermined. The V gene lost 2 bases and the J gene lost 5 bases, with 1 base spanning the gap. Germline CDR1 and CDR2: MNHEY and SVGAGI. The CDR3 extends over 11 amino acids. The CDR3 DNA reads TGTGCCAGCAGTTACCACAATGAGCAGTTCTTC. This encodes CASSYHNEQFF.

This clonotype showed up just a few times. The chain recombines TRBV28 with TRBJ2-7, with D hard to call. Germline lookup yields CDR1 MDHEN and CDR2 SYDVKM. This CDR3 region has 11 residues. Trimming cost V 8 bases and J 6 bases, with 11 bases left between them. CDR3 region: CASQVRTEQYF. CDR3 coding DNA: TGTGCCAGCCAGGTCAGGACCGAGCAGTACTTC.

This clonotype was seen repeatedly, ten times or more. The rearrangement uses TRBV6-4 and TRBJ2-3; 11 positions match TRBD1. CDR1 and CDR2 (germline): MRHNA, SNTAGT. The CDR3 loop spans 14 amino acids. The V gene end was trimmed by 8 bases and the J gene end by 3 bases; junction bases not matched to a gene: 4. CDR3 in DNA: TGTGCCAGCGCAGGACAGGGGGCAACAGATACGCAGTATTTT. Translated: CASAGQGATDTQYF.

The CDR3 DNA sequence: TGTGCCAGCAGCCAAGATATACAGGGGTCGGACAATGAGCAGTTCTTC. It translates to CASSQDIQGSDNEQFF. The chain recombines TRBV3-1 with TRBJ2-1, with TRBD1 matching over 7 bases. Per the germline V gene, CDR1 is LGHDT and CDR2 is YNNKEL (reference sequence). CDR3 length equals 16 residues. V trimming: 0 bases; J trimming: 5 bases; junction bases outside the gene matches: 7.

This clonotype was observed at least ten times. This chain uses TRBV7-8 with TRBJ2-3; the D is unclear. This CDR3 comprises 13 residues. Germline values: CDR1 SGHVS, CDR2 FQNEAQ. V gave up 3 bases and J gave up 6 bases, with 10 bases separating them. The CDR3 nucleotides read TGTGCCAGCAGCTTGGGCAACGAGGATACGCAGTATTTT. Protein product: CASSLGNEDTQYF.

Note on this clonotype: Since a much larger clone is just one base distant, this may be a read error. V usage is TRBV7-2 and J usage is TRBJ2-2; no clear D. The CDR3 consists of 13 residues. Germline loops: CDR1 SGHTA, CDR2 FQGNSA. Trimming took 5 bases from V and 4 from J, leaving 8 bases between them. CDR3 sequence reads: CASSLLLTGELFF. The CDR3 DNA sequence: TGTGCCAGCAGCCTACTCCTCACCGGGGAGCTGTTTTTT.

V gene TRBV5-8 combines with J gene TRBJ2-1, with D possibly being TRBD2 (5 bases). The germline V gene has CDR1 SGHTS and CDR2 YDEGEE. Deletions cut 6 bases from V and 7 bases from J, with 11 bases between. The CDR3 loop spans 12 amino acids. CDR3 coding DNA: TGTGCCAGCACCCTACTAGGGAATGAGCAGTTCTTC. Protein product: CASTLLGNEQFF.

This clonotype came up many times. The rearrangement uses TRBV30 and TRBJ2-1; D possibly corresponds to TRBD2 (5 bases). The germline V gene encodes CDR1 GTSNPN and CDR2 SVGIG (reference sequence). Trimming cost V 1 base and J 6 bases, with 16 bases left between them. The CDR3 runs 15 residues. The CDR3 sequence: CAWSARGLAGNEQFF. DNA of the CDR3: TGTGCCTGGAGTGCCCGAGGGCTAGCCGGCAATGAGCAGTTCTTC.

The chain carries TRBV24-1 and TRBJ2-3; D is ambiguous. V gave up 3 bases and J gave up 6 bases, with 15 bases separating them. The CDR3 is 15 residues long. Germline-derived CDR1 and CDR2 are KGHDR and SFDVKD. The CDR3 reads CATSDPRRREDTQYF. The CDR3 region has the DNA TGTGCCACCAGTGATCCCCGACGGAGAGAGGATACGCAGTATTTT.

The table lists this clonotype with many counts. The chain carries TRBV14 and TRBJ1-4; D is unclear. CDR3 length: 15 residues. Per the germline V gene, CDR1 is SGHDN and CDR2 is FVKESK. The V end was cut by 3 bases, the J end by 2 bases, with 10 bases between. DNA of the CDR3: TGTGCCAGCAGCCACCGGGGTCCCACTAATGAAAAACTGTTTTTT. As protein: CASSHRGPTNEKLFF.

This clonotype was found a few times. This chain uses TRBV6-1 with TRBJ1-1, with D unresolved. The CDR3 extends over 11 amino acids. Germline CDR1 and CDR2: MNHNS and SASEGT. The V gene lost 2 bases and the J gene lost 11 bases, with 9 bases spanning the gap. The DNA of the CDR3 is TGTGCCAGCAGTGAAAAAAGAGTGGCTTTCTTT. This gives the protein CASSEKRVAFF.

This chain connects TRBV9 to TRBJ2-2; 8 bases line up with TRBD2. Germline V gives CDR1 SGDLS, CDR2 YYNGEE. Unmatched junction bases numbered 5, after V lost 3 bases and J lost 1 base. The CDR3 is 16 amino acids. The CDR3 bases are TGTGCCAGCAGCGCCAAACTAGCGGAGAACACCGGGGAGCTGTTTTTT. Translation gives CASSAKLAENTGELFF.

This clonotype has only a few counts. This rearrangement joins TRBV10-2 to TRBJ2-2, with TRBD1 matching over 7 bases. Germline V gene data show CDR1 as WSHSY and CDR2 as SAAADI. This CDR3 region has 15 residues. The junction had 7 bases not matched to a gene; V was cut back by 9 bases and J by 0 bases. This CDR3 reads CARSTTGANTGELFF. The CDR3 DNA is TGCGCCAGAAGTACAACAGGGGCGAACACCGGGGAGCTGTTTTTT.

The chain carries TRBV12-3 or TRBV12-4 and TRBJ1-5; TRBD1 is a possible D gene (5 bases). This CDR3 spans 15 amino acids. Deletions cut 6 bases from V and 7 bases from J, with 19 bases between. CDR3 in DNA: TGTGCCAGCAGAATGGGCGAGGGGAGGGGCCAGCCCCAGCATTTT. This translates into CASRMGEGRGQPQHF.

This clonotype was counted many times. V usage is TRBV20-1 and J usage is TRBJ2-4, with 8 bases identical to TRBD2. The V segment lost 5 bases and the J segment 0 bases; nucleotides outside the gene matches: 6. Germline V gene sequence: CDR1 DFQATT, CDR2 SNEGSKA (reference sequence). This CDR3 comprises 15 residues. The CDR3 is CSAYSGAIAKNIQYF. CDR3 DNA sequence: TGCAGTGCTTATAGCGGGGCCATAGCCAAAAACATTCAGTACTTC.

The J gene is TRBJ2-7, the V gene TRBV7-2; D perhaps matches TRBD2 (6 bases). CDR3 size: 15 residues. V lost 0 bases and J 3 bases, leaving 12 bases between the germline ends. The germline CDR1 and CDR2 sequences are SGHTA and FQGNSA. The CDR3 coding sequence is TGTGCCAGCAGCTTAGCGGTTAGGGGACTCTACGAGCAGTACTTC. Amino acids: CASSLAVRGLYEQYF.

This clonotype was detected ten times or more. The genes are TRBV14 and TRBJ2-7, with 8 bases identical to TRBD2. Trimming at V came to 6 bases and at J to 2 bases, leaving 9 bases not matched to a gene. Per germline, CDR1 SGHDN and CDR2 FVKESK. This CDR3 comprises 15 residues. CDR3 coding DNA: TGTGCCAGCAGTCCTAATAGCGGGGCCCCCTACGAGCAGTACTTC. The encoded protein is CASSPNSGAPYEQYF.

This clonotype was picked up many times. The chain carries TRBV12-3 or TRBV12-4 and TRBJ1-5; a weak D match, TRBD1 (5 bases). The V and J ends lost 3 bases and 0 bases respectively, with 6 bases between them. CDR3 size: 14 residues. The CDR3 nucleotides read TGTGCCAGCAGTTTGGGGCATAGCAATCAGCCCCAGCATTTT. It translates to CASSLGHSNQPQHF.